Listed below are T cell receptor beta chains from one sample, sequenced in a study of sequential checkpoint blockade in melanoma. The assay was immunoSEQ multiplex PCR, and TCRdb's table has in-frame clones only and misses some. The data hold about 15,000 clones, with approximately 80% observed a single time. Here the sequenced sample was CD8+ T cells sorted from blood (inferred from file names), taken from a patient given nivolumab and ipilimumab in sequence. These receptors were collected from a human donor with melanoma. Each CDR3 is given without its conserved first and last residue. The order of the fields is J gene, V gene, CDR3 protein.

>TRBJ2-1|TRBV7-6
ASSLATGGGKRNEQF
>TRBJ2-3|TRBV6-4
ASSDSSQGGPDTQY
>TRBJ2-3|TRBV4-1
ASSRPSGGTDTQY
>TRBJ2-2|TRBV4-1
ASSFTGELF
>TRBJ2-7|TRBV27
ASSALGTGGPREQY
>TRBJ1-2|TRBV4-1
ASLGVVGYT
>TRBJ2-1|TRBV11-2
ASSPGTGGEQF
>TRBJ2-7|TRBV25-1
ASSAYRNEQY
>TRBJ2-7|TRBV27
ASSQGTAAYEQY
>TRBJ2-7|TRBV7-6
ASSLGLAGYEQY
>TRBJ2-5|TRBV18
ASSLRDTVQETQY
>TRBJ2-7|TRBV28
ASSSIDRAYEQY
>TRBJ2-1|TRBV14
ASDSGSRAESEGEQF
>TRBJ2-6|TRBV19
ASSIYATGANVLT
>TRBJ2-1|TRBV4-3
ASSQELRLAYNEQF
>TRBJ2-7|TRBV20-1
SARRVYEQY
>TRBJ2-2|TRBV2
ASSAGELF
>TRBJ1-5|TRBV6-6
ASSYAGPLEH
>TRBJ2-6|TRBV10-2
ASGLSLSGANVLT
>TRBJ1-1|TRBV7-8
ASSPQTGIKSTEAF